The 27 T cell receptor beta chains below all came from one sample that was sequenced in a study of CD8 T cells in Susac syndrome. Reverse transcription used roughly 0.5 to 1 ug RNA and random hexamers. TCRdb reanalysed the immunoSEQ multiplex PCR reads using MiXCR and keeps one entry per CDR3 protein. The table includes 85,000 to 95,000 distinct CDR3 sequences, around 94% detected once. Sequencing was done on a sample of CD4+ T cells from PBMCs. These receptors all stem from a human donor with Susac syndrome.

For the CDR3, the DNA is TGTGCCAGCAGCACACTCTCCTCAGGGGGCGTCGAGACCCAGTACTTC. Protein: CASSTLSSGGVETQYF. The chain combines TRBV12-3 or TRBV12-4 with TRBJ2-5; TRBD1 agrees at 8 bases. CDR3 length equals 16 residues. Trimming at V came to 6 bases and at J to 5 bases, leaving 14 bases not matched to a gene.

The chain is built from TRBV30 and TRBJ2-1; 11 bases line up with TRBD2. Germline assignment: CDR1 GTSNPN and CDR2 SVGIG (reference sequence). J gave up 6 bases and V 1 base, and 8 bases lay outside the gene matches. This CDR3 contains 16 residues. The CDR3 protein is CAWSARGGLAGNEQFF. The CDR3 DNA follows: TGTGCCTGGAGTGCCCGGGGTGGACTAGCGGGCAATGAGCAGTTCTTC.

The chain carries TRBV28 and TRBJ1-1, with D tentatively TRBD1 (5 bases). The CDR3 is 16 residues long. Germline loops: CDR1 MDHEN, CDR2 SYDVKM. V lost 6 bases and J 0 bases, leaving 17 bases between the germline ends. The CDR3 reads CASRSEGRALNTEAFF. CDR3 coding DNA: TGTGCCAGCAGGTCAGAGGGGAGGGCCTTGAACACTGAAGCTTTCTTT. Looking up the rest from reference TRBV28 and TRBJ1-1 gives the full variable domain: DVKVTQSSRYLVKRTGEKVFLECVQDMDHENMFWYRQDPGLGLRLIYFSYDVKMKEKGDIPEGYSVSREKKERFSLILESASTNQTSMYLCASRSEGRALNTEAFFGQGTRLTVV.

The V and J genes are TRBV28 and TRBJ1-2, with TRBD1 matching over 9 bases. In germline, CDR1 is MDHEN, CDR2 SYDVKM. The CDR3 covers 16 residues. Trimming cost V 4 bases and J 1 base; bases outside gene matches: 7. The CDR3 DNA reads as TGTGCCAGCAGTTCCCCGGGACAGGGATTTAACTATGGCTACACCTTC. Its translation: CASSSPGQGFNYGYTF.

The chain has TRBV6-6 and TRBJ2-3; either TRBD1 or TRBD2 may fit D (5 bases each). Germline V gene sequence: CDR1 MNHNY, CDR2 SVGAGI (reference sequence). This CDR3 comprises 13 residues. Trimming left V 8 bases short and J 2 bases short, with 11 bases between. CDR3 amino acids: CASEGPSTDTQYF. CDR3 DNA sequence: TGTGCCAGCGAGGGGCCGTCCACAGATACGCAGTATTTT.

This chain joins TRBV5-4 and TRBJ2-1; 11 bases align to TRBD2. CDR3 length equals 15 residues. The ends lost 7 bases at V and 7 bases at J; junction bases unmatched: 10. CDR1 is SGHNT and CDR2 is YYREEE in the germline V gene (reference sequence). CDR3 protein: CASSLSGGAGNEQFF. In DNA, the CDR3 is TGTGCCAGCTCTCTTAGCGGGGGGGCTGGTAATGAGCAGTTCTTC.

The V call is TRBV30, the J call TRBJ1-2; D unresolved. V lost 5 bases and J lost 0, with 7 bases in between. Germline CDR1 is GTSNPN and CDR2 is SVGIG (reference sequence). The CDR3 consists of 12 residues. The CDR3 region has the DNA TGTGCCTGGGGCGATTCTAACTATGGCTACACCTTC. Translated, it gives CAWGDSNYGYTF.

The chain links TRBV5-8 to TRBJ1-2; 7 bases agree with TRBD1. The CDR3 sequence is 13 residues long. The J segment lost 1 base and the V segment lost 6 bases, leaving 3 bases of the junction unmatched. Germline CDR1 SGHTS, CDR2 YDEGEE. The CDR3 DNA sequence: TGTGCCAGCACGGGACAGCGTAACTATGGCTACACCTTC. Translation: CASTGQRNYGYTF.

The gene calls are TRBV29-1 and TRBJ1-5; D not resolved. The germline V and J ends were trimmed by 4 bases and 3 bases, with 13 bases remaining between them. Per the germline V gene, CDR1 is SQVTM and CDR2 is ANQGSEA. The CDR3 consists of 14 residues. CDR3 nucleotides: TGCAGCGTTGGGCCCGGACGGATCAATCAGCCCCAGCATTTT. Its protein is CSVGPGRINQPQHF.

This clonotype was seen a handful of times. The rearrangement joins TRBV5-6 to TRBJ2-2; D not certain. The CDR3 has 14 amino acids. The V gene lost 2 bases and the J gene lost 2 bases, with 7 bases spanning the gap. From germline, CDR1 is SGHDT and CDR2 YYEEEE. CDR3 bases: TGTGCCAGCAGCTTCTCACCCAACACCGGGGAGCTGTTTTTT. Translated: CASSFSPNTGELFF.

J is TRBJ2-2 and V is TRBV6-2 or TRBV6-3; no firm D call. V was shortened by 6 bases and J by 4 bases, with 6 bases between the two germline ends. Germline V gene data show CDR1 as MNHEY and CDR2 as SVGEGT. This CDR3 is built from 12 residues. The CDR3 region is CASRGFTGELFF. The CDR3 DNA follows: TGTGCCAGCAGGGGGTTCACCGGGGAGCTGTTTTTT.

The chain recombines TRBV9 with TRBJ1-6; D perhaps matches TRBD1 (5 bases). CDR3 length: 15 amino acids. V lost 0 bases and J lost 9, with 13 bases in between. The germline CDR1 and CDR2 sequences are SGDLS and YYNGEE. CDR3 protein: CASSVGVGEGSPLHF. The CDR3 region has the DNA TGTGCCAGCAGCGTAGGAGTAGGGGAAGGTTCACCCCTCCACTTT.

V usage is TRBV12-3 or TRBV12-4 and J usage is TRBJ1-2; no definite D call. V dropped 3 bases and J dropped 8 bases, with 10 bases sitting between them. CDR3 size: 12 residues. The DNA for the CDR3 is TGTGCCAGCAGTTTGGGCCACCGGGGCTACACCTTC. It specifies CASSLGHRGYTF.

V is TRBV21-1 and J is TRBJ1-5; TRBD1, the table's D call, lacks a check against the DNA. TRBV21-1 is shown as a pseudogene. This CDR3 spans 14 amino acids. CDR3 amino acids: CASSKAGARQPQHF. CDR3 nucleotide sequence: TGTGCCAGCAGCAAGGCGGGGGCAAGGCAGCCCCAGCATTTT.

V gene TRBV5-1 combines with J gene TRBJ2-1; no clear D gene. This CDR3 is built from 13 residues. Between the trimmed V and J ends, which lost 6 bases and 0 bases, there was a span of 7 bases. The germline V gene encodes CDR1 SGHRS and CDR2 YFSETQ. CDR3 protein: CASKGFSYNEQFF. The CDR3 DNA follows: TGCGCCAGCAAAGGCTTCTCCTACAATGAGCAGTTCTTC. Complete variable domain (other parts from reference TRBV5-1 and TRBJ2-1): KAGVTQTPRYLIKTRGQQVTLSCSPISGHRSVSWYQQTPGQGLQFLFEYFSETQRNKGNFPGRFSGRQFSNSRSEMNVSTLELGDSALYLCASKGFSYNEQFFGPGTRLTVL.

The chain carries TRBV5-8 and TRBJ2-5, with TRBD2 matching 12 bases. There are 16 residues in the CDR3. The germline V gene has CDR1 SGHTS and CDR2 YDEGEE. V dropped 3 bases and J dropped 1; count of bases not matched to a gene: 4. The CDR3 region has the DNA TGTGCCAGCAGCTCGGGGACTAGCGGGCCCCAAGAGACCCAGTACTTC. This sequence encodes CASSSGTSGPQETQYF.

The chain links TRBV18 to TRBJ1-5; perhaps TRBD1 as D (6 bases). Germline CDR1 reads KGHSH; CDR2 reads LQKENI. This CDR3 is built from 16 residues. Deletions cut 3 bases from V and 2 bases from J, with 14 bases between. CDR3 sequence: CASSPDFRGRNQPQHF. CDR3 nucleotides: TGTGCCAGCTCACCGGACTTCAGGGGCCGCAATCAGCCCCAGCATTTT.

The J gene is TRBJ1-5, the V gene TRBV28; TRBD1 might be the D (5 bases). The CDR3 spans 14 residues. V shed 10 bases and J shed 1 base, with 14 bases lying between them. The germline V gene has CDR1 MDHEN and CDR2 SYDVKM. CDR3 DNA sequence: TGTGCCACCTACGGACATATAAGCAATCAGCCCCAGCATTTT. Protein: CATYGHISNQPQHF.

This clonotype was picked up one time. The chain couples TRBV19 to TRBJ2-3; TRBD1 matches 8 bases. This CDR3 is built from 14 residues. CDR1 LNHDA and CDR2 SQIVND come from the germline V gene (reference sequence). After removal of 10 bases from V and 3 bases from J, the junction contained 9 bases not matched to a gene. The CDR3 DNA reads as TGTGCCACCGACCAGGGGGCTAGGACAGATACGCAGTATTTT. Encoded protein: CATDQGARTDTQYF.

This clonotype was detected only once. J is TRBJ1-1 and V is TRBV5-1, with D possibly TRBD1 on 5 matching bases. V was clipped by 4 bases and J by 0 bases, with 10 bases between them. CDR3 length: 14 amino acids. From germline, CDR1 is SGHRS and CDR2 YFSETQ. The chain's CDR3 is CASSRGTVNTEAFF. Here the CDR3 DNA reads TGCGCCAGCAGCCGAGGGACGGTGAACACTGAAGCTTTCTTT. Looking up the rest from reference TRBV5-1 and TRBJ1-1 gives the full variable domain: KAGVTQTPRYLIKTRGQQVTLSCSPISGHRSVSWYQQTPGQGLQFLFEYFSETQRNKGNFPGRFSGRQFSNSRSEMNVSTLELGDSALYLCASSRGTVNTEAFFGQGTRLTVV.

This chain connects TRBV21-1 to TRBJ2-7. TRBV21-1 is flagged as a pseudogene. The CDR3 sequence is 11 residues long. CDR3 amino acids: CASSKESRRYF. The CDR3 DNA reads TGTGCCAGCAGCAAAGAGTCACGGCGGTACTTC.

The chain carries TRBV20-1 and TRBJ1-2; D uncertain. Germline CDR1 reads DFQATT; CDR2 reads SNEGSKA (reference sequence). Trimming shortened V by 3 bases and J by 6 bases, and 20 bases separated the two germline ends. CDR3 size: 15 residues. The CDR3 DNA sequence: TGCAGTGCTAGCCCCCCGCCCGGGTCGTCCCATGGCTACACCTTC. This gives the protein CSASPPPGSSHGYTF.

The chain couples TRBV11-1 to TRBJ2-7; D tentatively fits TRBD1 or TRBD2 (5 bases each). CDR1 is SGHAT and CDR2 is FQDESV in the germline V gene (reference sequence). Trimming removed 6 bases from V and 3 bases from J, with 15 bases in between. The CDR3 has 14 amino acids. The DNA of the CDR3 is TGTGCCAGCAGTCGCCCGGGACCTGTCTACGAGCAGTACTTC. Translated, it gives CASSRPGPVYEQYF.

The chain links TRBV3-1 to TRBJ1-2, with D perhaps TRBD1 (6 bases). Germline V lookup: CDR1 LGHDT, CDR2 YNNKEL (reference sequence). Between the trimmed V and J ends, which lost 6 bases and 5 bases, there was a span of 13 bases. This CDR3 contains 13 residues. CDR3 DNA: TGTGCCAGCAGTTTCGACAGGCTATATGGCTACACCTTC. Residues: CASSFDRLYGYTF.

The chain joins TRBV12-3 or TRBV12-4 to TRBJ2-3; D may correspond to TRBD1 or TRBD2 (6 bases each). V was clipped by 5 bases and J by 1 base, with 16 bases between them. The CDR3 has 16 residues. Written as DNA, the CDR3 is TGTGCCAGCAGTCCCTACCGGGGGCGCGGCACAGATACGCAGTATTTT. It translates to CASSPYRGRGTDTQYF.

The chain has TRBV12-3 or TRBV12-4 and TRBJ1-5; 10 bases are a match to TRBD1. V gave up 8 bases and J gave up 3 bases; unmatched junction bases: 7. This CDR3 contains 15 residues. The DNA for the CDR3 is TGTGCCAGCCTCTTCGGGACAGGGGACAATCAGCCCCAGCATTTT. Translation gives CASLFGTGDNQPQHF.

The rearrangement joins TRBV29-1 to TRBJ2-1; 7 bases match TRBD2. Germline V CDR1 and CDR2: SQVTM, ANQGSEA. The CDR3 has 13 residues. The J segment lost 5 bases and the V segment lost 4 bases, leaving 5 bases of the junction unmatched. CDR3 region: CSVGDGGNNEQFF. The DNA for the CDR3 is TGCAGCGTTGGGGACGGGGGGAACAATGAGCAGTTCTTC.